Listed below are T cell receptor beta chains from one sample, sequenced in a study of neurological immune-mediated disorders. TCRdb used MiXCR to reprocess the 5' RACE reads, holding one entry per CDR3 protein. This sample has roughly 50,000 distinct CDR3 sequences, with about 12% found just once. Specimen: PBMCs. The origin of the receptors is a woman aged 55-69 years with HTLV-1-associated myelopathy (HAM/TSP). Each CDR3 is given with its conserved first and last residue. D genes are given only for firm matches. The listing skips clone size in some rows; elsewhere it reads once, few, many or a size class.

j_gene | abundance | v_gene | d_gene | CDR3nt | CDR3aa
TRBJ2-3 | many | TRBV2 | NA | TGTGCCAGCAGTGCCGGGACGCATAGCACAGATACGCAGTATTTT | CASSAGTHSTDTQYF
TRBJ2-3 | many | TRBV29-1 | TRBD2 | TGCAGCGTAGCCCATAGCGGGAGTGGTGATACGCAGTATTTT | CSVAHSGSGDTQYF
TRBJ2-5 | many | TRBV2 | NA | TGTGCCAGCAGTACAGGGTTGGAGACCCAGTACTTC | CASSTGLETQYF
TRBJ1-2 | many | TRBV5-1 | NA | TGCGCCAGCAGGGGGGGAGATTATGGCTACACCTTC | CASRGGDYGYTF
TRBJ2-5 | many | TRBV6-1 | NA | TGTGCCAGCAGTCTCCGGGACACTAAGGGAGAGACCCAGTACTTC | CASSLRDTKGETQYF
TRBJ1-5 | NA | TRBV6-1 | NA | TGTGCCGGGAACATGGGGCCGAGGCAGCCCCAGCATTTT | CAGNMGPRQPQHF
TRBJ1-1 | many | TRBV20-1 | NA | TGCAGTGCTAGAGAGGGCAGGAGGAACACTGAAGCTTTCTTT | CSAREGRRNTEAFF
TRBJ2-5 | many | TRBV11-2 | NA | TGTGCCAGCAGCTTCTCGGACTTCGAGACCCAGTACTTC | CASSFSDFETQYF
TRBJ1-4 | NA | TRBV11-3 | TRBD1 | TGTGCCAGCCTCCGAACAGGGGGCTTGATAAATGTGGAAAAACTGTTTTTT | CASLRTGGLINVEKLFF
TRBJ1-5 | medium-sized | TRBV7-9 | NA | TGTGCCAGCAGCTTATCGGAGGGGGGACAGCCCCAGCATTTT | CASSLSEGGQPQHF
TRBJ2-3 | many | TRBV28 | TRBD2 | TGTGCCAGCAGCCACGGGACTACACCTAGCACAGATACGCAGTATTTT | CASSHGTTPSTDTQYF
TRBJ2-1 | many | TRBV20-1 | NA | TGCAGTGCTAGAGAGACCGGGACCCCCAATGAGCAGTTCTTC | CSARETGTPNEQFF
TRBJ2-1 | NA | TRBV5-1 | TRBD1 | TGCGCCAGCAGCAAACTACAGGGGAGTGAGCAGTCCTTC | CASSKLQGSEQSF
TRBJ2-7 | NA | TRBV10-3 | TRBD1 | TGTGCCATCAGTATGGGGACAGAACCCTACGAGCAGTACTTC | CAISMGTEPYEQYF
TRBJ2-1 | many | TRBV6-2/TRBV6-3 | TRBD2 | TGTGCCAGCAGTCGAGCCGGGGGAGGGTACAATGAGCAGTTCTTC | CASSRAGGGYNEQFF
TRBJ2-1 | NA | TRBV5-1 | TRBD1 | TGCGCCAGCAGCTTTTTGGGGGACAGTACCAATGAGCAGTTCTTC | CASSFLGDSTNEQFF
TRBJ2-2 | many | TRBV6-1 | NA | TGTGCCAGCAGTACAGGGAACACCGGGGAGCTGTTTTTT | CASSTGNTGELFF
TRBJ2-1 | NA | TRBV29-1 | NA | TGCAGCGTTGAAGATGCGGAGAATGAGCAGTTCTTC | CSVEDAENEQFF
TRBJ1-1 | many | TRBV7-2 | NA | TGTGCCAGCAGCTTCTACGGGGCCCTTGAAGCTTTCTTT | CASSFYGALEAFF
TRBJ1-1 | many | TRBV5-1 | NA | TGCGCCAGCAGCTTGGATCTCCAGGGGACAGAAGCTTTCTTT | CASSLDLQGTEAFF
TRBJ2-1 | many | TRBV29-1 | TRBD1 | TGCAGCGTCGGGACAGGGAGATTGAATGAGCAGTTCTTC | CSVGTGRLNEQFF
TRBJ1-1 | many | TRBV5-1 | TRBD1 | TGCGCCAGCAGCGGGAGACAGGGCCAACGCTCTGAAGCTTTCTTT | CASSGRQGQRSEAFF
TRBJ2-3 | many | TRBV20-1 | NA | TGCAGTGCTAGAGACGTGACTGCTACCCATACGCAGTATTTT | CSARDVTATHTQYF
TRBJ2-5 | many | TRBV5-1 | TRBD2 | TGCGCCAGCAGCTTGGAGGCAGGGAGGGGTGAGACCCAGTACTTC | CASSLEAGRGETQYF
TRBJ2-2 | once | TRBV10-3 | NA | TGTGACATCAGTGAGCTAAGACATTCAGACACCGGGGAGCTGTCTTTT | CDISELRHSDTGELSF
TRBJ2-7 | many | TRBV29-1 | TRBD1 | TGCAGCGTGACAGGGAACGGCTACGAGCAGTACTTC | CSVTGNGYEQYF
TRBJ1-4 | many | TRBV6-5 | TRBD1 | TGTGCCAGCAGTTACGGACAGGGGGAGGAACTGTTTTTT | CASSYGQGEELFF
TRBJ2-7 | many | TRBV11-2 | TRBD2 | TGTGCCAGCAGCTATCAACCGGGACTAGCGGCCACCTACGAGCAGTACTTC | CASSYQPGLAATYEQYF
TRBJ2-7 | NA | TRBV5-1 | TRBD2 | TGCGCCAGCAGCTTGGTGGCTAGCGGATCTCCATGGGAGCAGTACTTC | CASSLVASGSPWEQYF
TRBJ2-1 | many | TRBV7-3 | NA | TGTGCCAGCAGCTCTCTGTCGACCAATGAGCAGTTCTTC | CASSSLSTNEQFF
TRBJ1-6 | many | TRBV7-9 | NA | TGTGCCAGCAGCTTGGACCTAAGATCCCTCCACTTT | CASSLDLRSLHF
TRBJ1-2 | many | TRBV20-1 | TRBD1 | TGCAGTGCCCGAGGGGGTCAGGGGGTTGTCTATGGCTACACCTTC | CSARGGQGVVYGYTF
TRBJ1-2 | medium-sized | TRBV5-1 | NA | TGCGCCAGCAGCTTGGACGACCGCCCCTATGGCTACACCTTC | CASSLDDRPYGYTF
TRBJ2-3 | NA | TRBV15 | TRBD2 | TGTGCCACCGCGCCTCGCGGGGAGGCGGGGGGGCCGGGGAATACGCAGTATTTT | CATAPRGEAGGPGNTQYF
TRBJ2-5 | many | TRBV20-1 | TRBD1 | TGCAGTGCTGGCGGAGGCCCAGGGGGGACCCAGTACTTC | CSAGGGPGGTQYF
TRBJ2-1 | many | TRBV5-1 | TRBD2 | TGCGCCAGCAGCTTGGCAGCGGGAGTATACAATGAGCAGTTCTTC | CASSLAAGVYNEQFF
TRBJ2-7 | many | TRBV4-2 | TRBD2 | TGTGCCAGCAGCCAGAGATTAGCGGGAGGGTACGAGCAGTACTTC | CASSQRLAGGYEQYF
TRBJ2-7 | many | TRBV6-6 | NA | TGTGCCAGCAGAACGGACACGAGCTCCTACGAGCAGTACTTC | CASRTDTSSYEQYF
TRBJ2-7 | NA | TRBV12-3/TRBV12-4 | NA | TGTGCCAGCAGTTTAATAGGCGAGCAGTACTTC | CASSLIGEQYF
TRBJ1-1 | many | TRBV3-1 | TRBD1 | TGTGCCAGCAGCCAACTGACAGGGGTGACTGAAGCTTTCTTT | CASSQLTGVTEAFF
TRBJ2-7 | many | TRBV7-8 | TRBD1 | TGTGCCAGCAGCTTACGAGGGACAGGGGTTGGCGAGCAGTACTTC | CASSLRGTGVGEQYF
TRBJ2-1 | many | TRBV6-2/TRBV6-3 | TRBD2 | TGTGCCAGCAGTCCCGGACTAGCGGAGTGGTCCGTAGGGCTTGAGCAGTTCTTC | CASSPGLAEWSVGLEQFF
TRBJ2-1 | many | TRBV29-1 | NA | TGCAGCGTTGATAGGGGAAGGGAGCAGTTCTTC | CSVDRGREQFF
TRBJ2-5 | many | TRBV5-1 | NA | TGCGCCAGCAGCGCGACAGCCGTCGGGGAGACCCAGTACTTC | CASSATAVGETQYF